This T cell receptor beta chain was sequenced during a study of patients and donors after allogeneic stem cell transplantation. Each CDR3 protein is one row after TCRdb ran MiXCR on the RT-PCR reads. The table shows approximately 430,000 distinct CDR3 sequences, with 16% occurring only once. The CDR3 is 12 amino acids. V was clipped by 9 bases and J by 2 bases, with 11 bases between them. Germline assignment: CDR1 ENHRY and CDR2 SYGVKD. The sample holds many counts of this clonotype. The receptor's source is a human donor who was either an allogeneic HSCT recipient or a stem cell or donor lymphocyte infusion donor (not recorded which). It is not recorded whose cells these are; they may come from a transplant donor. This rearrangement joins TRBV10-3 to TRBJ2-7, with D possibly being TRBD2 (6 bases). The sample taken for sequencing was blood, either unsorted or a sorted T cell fraction (not recorded which). The CDR3 DNA reads as TGTGCCATATTAGCGGAGACCTACGAGCAGTACTTC. This encodes CAILAETYEQYF.